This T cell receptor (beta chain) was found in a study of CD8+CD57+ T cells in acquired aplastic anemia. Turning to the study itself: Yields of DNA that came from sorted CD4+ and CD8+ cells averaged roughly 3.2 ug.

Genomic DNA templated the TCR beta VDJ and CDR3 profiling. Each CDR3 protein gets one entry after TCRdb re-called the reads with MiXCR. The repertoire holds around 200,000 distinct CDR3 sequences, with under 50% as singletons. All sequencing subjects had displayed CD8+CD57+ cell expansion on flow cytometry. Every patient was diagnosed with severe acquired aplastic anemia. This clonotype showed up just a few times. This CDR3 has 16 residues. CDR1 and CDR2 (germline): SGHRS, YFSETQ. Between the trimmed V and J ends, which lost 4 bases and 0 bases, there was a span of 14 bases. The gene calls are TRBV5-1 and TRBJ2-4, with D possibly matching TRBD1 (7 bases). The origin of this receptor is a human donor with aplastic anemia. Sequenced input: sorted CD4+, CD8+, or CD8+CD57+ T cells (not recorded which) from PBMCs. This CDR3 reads CASSPRQGGAKNIQYF. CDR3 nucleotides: TGCGCCAGCAGCCCAAGACAGGGAGGAGCCAAAAACATTCAGTACTTC.